This T cell receptor beta chain emerged from a study of cytomegalovirus exposure and HLA in healthy donors. Study background: Early released data had about 85 million unique TCRs, all coming from HLA-typed donors.

Study-wide results and caveats: DRB1 had the most TCR associations and HLA-C the fewest, a later analysis found, with rates varying by HLA locus. Cytomegalovirus status was reportedly diagnosed by the classifier with high specificity and sensitivity.

With 1 base clipped from V and 3 bases from J, the junction kept 3 bases outside the gene matches. CDR1 LNHDA and CDR2 SQIVND come from the germline V gene (reference sequence). The CDR3 length is 15 residues. With regard to this clone: Antigen specificity is unknown.

Participants comprised healthy donors of bone marrow. Primers for the PCR totalled 60 Vbeta and 13 Jbeta. Measured with immunoSEQ multiplex PCR; TCRdb has only the in-frame clones, and not every one. The top ten clones hold about 3.1% of a sample with roughly 200,000 clones, 70% to 90% of them seen once. The sequence came from a man aged 30 to 45 in good health and CMV-seronegative. The V call is TRBV19, the J call TRBJ1-5, with 7 bases lining up with TRBD1. Input material: PBMCs. CDR3: CASSIGQGNNQPQHF. In DNA, the CDR3 is TGTGCCAGTAGTATAGGACAGGGCAACAATCAGCCCCAGCATTTT.